The T cell receptor (beta chain) described here comes from a study of CD8+ T cells in alopecia areata. Study overall: Female C3H/HeJ mice aged about 6-11 weeks were given skin from C3H/HeJ graft donors, 6-12 months old, that had spontaneous alopecia. General observations from the study: Shared TCR sequences were less clear between patients than in mice, possibly partly from HLA diversity. When scalp samples are sequenced, resident alphabeta T cells of normal skin are also captured. Higher clonality and more expanded CD8+ clones appeared in lesional than normal scalp.

On this clone: What it binds is unknown. Mouse gene names and germline throughout.

Extracted from the samples, RNA was reverse transcribed into cDNA to serve as the sequencing template. TCRdb keeps only in-frame clones here, not all; method: immunoSEQ multiplex PCR. This repertoire holds under 350,000 clones, and none appear only once. Cells pooled from cutaneous lymph nodes were sorted on CD4, CD8alpha, NKG2D, NKG2ACE and other markers. The source is a C3H/HeJ mouse with alopecia areata. Strain haplotype (MHC): H2-k. Sequenced input: CD4+ T cells sorted from a lymph node.

The CDR3 protein is CAWSLPWGGTGQLYF. Incomplete CDR3 DNA: TGTGCCTGGAGTCTCCCCTGGGGGGGCACCGGG. The chain couples TRBV31 to TRBJ2-2; 9 bases line up with TRBD2. Sequencing ends 4 residues short of the CDR3 end; the germline J gene provides the rest. Per germline, CDR1 GKSSPN and CDR2 SITVG. CDR3 size: 15 residues. V was pared by 0 bases and J by 4 bases, with 3 bases of the junction left unmatched.